These 24 T cell receptor beta chains share one sample of origin, sequenced in a study of neurological immune-mediated disorders. Via MiXCR, TCRdb re-called the 5' RACE reads, giving one row per CDR3 protein. The top ten hold approximately 7.4% of the sample, which has tens of thousands of distinct CDR3 sequences, 4% to 6% seen once. Sequencing was done on a sample of PBMCs. The receptors were gathered from a young man with multiple sclerosis.

This clonotype was counted at least ten times. V gene TRBV11-2 combines with J gene TRBJ2-6; TRBD2 is a possible D gene (5 bases). Germline CDR1 reads SGHAT; CDR2 reads FQNNGV. This CDR3 is 14 amino acids long. V was clipped by 2 bases and J by 4 bases, with 6 bases between them. The CDR3 nucleotides are TGTGCCAGCAGCTTATCGGGAGGGGCCAACGTCCTGACTTTC. Translated: CASSLSGGANVLTF.

This clonotype was counted at least ten times. The chain links TRBV30 to TRBJ2-7, with 12 nucleotides matching TRBD1. V shed 4 bases, J shed 7 bases, and the junction held 5 bases outside the gene matches. This CDR3 is 13 amino acids long. The V gene's germline CDR1 is GTSNPN and CDR2 SVGIG (reference sequence). The CDR3 DNA reads as TGTGCCTGGAAGGGACAGGGGGCGAGGGAGCAGTACTTC. It specifies CAWKGQGAREQYF.

This clonotype was seen at least ten times. The V and J genes are TRBV20-1 and TRBJ2-1; a weak D match, TRBD2 (6 bases). V shed 1 base and J shed 8 bases, with 15 bases lying between them. Germline V gives CDR1 DFQATT, CDR2 SNEGSKA (reference sequence). The CDR3 is 14 residues long. The CDR3, as DNA: TGCAGTGCTAGAGGGGCTAGCGTGGGGGATGAGCAGTTCTTC. This codes for CSARGASVGDEQFF.

Many counts were recorded for this clonotype. An end of the junction differs from the germline gene, which may be a read error. This rearrangement joins TRBV9 to TRBJ2-7; 10 bases line up with TRBD1. This CDR3 comprises 11 residues. Germline values: CDR1 SGDLS, CDR2 YYNGEE. The CDR3 region has the DNA TGTGCCAGCAGCGCGACAGGGGGCCTTTCCTTC. Translation: CASSATGGLSF. Full variable domain (rest looked up from reference TRBV9 and TRBJ2-7): DSGVTQTPKHLITATGQRVTLRCSPRSGDLSVYWYQQSLDQGLQFLIQYYNGEERAKGNILERFSAQQFPDLHSELNLSSLELGDSALYFCASSATGGLSFGPGTRLTVT.

About this clonotype: One base away lies a much larger clone, so this may be a sequencing read error. The V gene is TRBV20-1, the J gene TRBJ2-1; TRBD2 is a possible D gene (5 bases). The V gene's germline CDR1 is DFQATT and CDR2 SNEGSKA (reference sequence). V lost 6 bases, J lost 1 base, and 13 bases lay in between. The CDR3 consists of 14 residues. The CDR3 here is CSASRGRSYNEQFF. CDR3 in DNA: TGCAGTGCCTCCCGGGGTAGATCCTACAATGAGCAGTTCTTC.

This clonotype was seen repeatedly, ten times or more. The chain recombines TRBV29-1 with TRBJ2-5; TRBD2 is a possible D gene (7 bases). In germline, CDR1 is SQVTM, CDR2 ANQGSEA. This CDR3 region has 14 residues. V shed 3 bases and J shed 3 bases, with 14 bases lying between them. The CDR3 coding sequence is TGCAGCGTTGACAGCGGGACACCCAAAGAGACCCAGTACTTC. Protein: CSVDSGTPKETQYF.

This clonotype was counted many times. The chain employs TRBV20-1 and TRBJ1-6, with TRBD1 matching over 7 bases. Trimming cost V 4 bases and J 5 bases; bases outside gene matches: 8. Germline-derived CDR1 and CDR2 are DFQATT and SNEGSKA (reference sequence). The CDR3 is 15 residues long. The chain's CDR3 is CSAIIRGLDNSPLHF. The CDR3 DNA is TGCAGTGCTATTATCAGGGGGTTAGATAATTCACCCCTCCACTTT.

This clonotype has just a few counts. The rearrangement joins TRBV6-6 to TRBJ2-7; TRBD2 matches at 13 bases. Losses at the gene ends were 2 bases for V and 3 bases for J; bases not matched to a gene: 7. This CDR3 spans 17 amino acids. Per the germline V gene, CDR1 is MNHNY and CDR2 is SVGAGI (reference sequence). CDR3 sequence (DNA): TGTGCCAGCAGTTACGGTGGACTAGCGGGAGCCGGCTACGAGCAGTACTTC. It codes for CASSYGGLAGAGYEQYF.

This clonotype was counted ten times or more. J is TRBJ2-1 and V is TRBV29-1, with D possibly TRBD1 on 6 matching bases. The ends were cut back, 4 bases at V and 1 base at J, with 8 bases in the middle. Germline CDR1 is SQVTM and CDR2 is ANQGSEA. The CDR3 extends over 13 amino acids. CDR3 residues: CSVVRGSYNEQFF. The CDR3 bases are TGCAGCGTTGTCAGGGGTTCCTACAATGAGCAGTTCTTC.

This clonotype came up many times. This chain links TRBV5-5 with TRBJ2-3, with TRBD1 matching over 8 bases. Per the germline V gene, CDR1 is SGHKS and CDR2 is YYEKEE (reference sequence). Unmatched junction bases numbered 2, after V lost 2 bases and J lost 9 bases. The CDR3 contains 12 residues. Here the CDR3 DNA reads TGTGCCAGCAGCTTTCGACAGGGGACGCAGTATTTT. Its translation: CASSFRQGTQYF.

J is TRBJ2-3 and V is TRBV20-1; D not certain. The CDR3 has 12 residues. From germline, CDR1 is DFQATT and CDR2 SNEGSKA (reference sequence). Trimming left V 2 bases short and J 5 bases short, with 8 bases between. The CDR3 DNA sequence: TGCAGTGCTAGACCTATGGGAGATACGCAGTATTTT. Translating gives CSARPMGDTQYF.

At least ten counts were recorded for this clonotype. The chain joins TRBV7-6 to TRBJ2-6, with a tentative D call TRBD1 (7 bases). The CDR3 has 18 residues. Per the germline V gene, CDR1 is SGHVS and CDR2 is FNYEAQ. Trimming left V 5 bases short and J 1 base short, with 18 bases between. CDR3 protein: CASSPRQGGGSGANVLTF. DNA of the CDR3: TGTGCCAGCAGCCCACGACAGGGAGGTGGATCTGGGGCCAACGTCCTGACTTTC.

This clonotype was counted many times. The chain couples TRBV4-2 to TRBJ1-4, with D possibly being TRBD1 (5 bases). Per germline, CDR1 LGHNA and CDR2 YNFKEQ. Trimming took off 3 bases at V and 3 bases at J, with 14 bases between the two ends. This CDR3 is built from 16 residues. The CDR3 DNA is TGTGCCAGCAGCCACTCCCGAGGGGTAGCTAATGAAAAACTGTTTTTT. Translation gives CASSHSRGVANEKLFF.

There are many counts of this clonotype. The V and J genes are TRBV5-8 and TRBJ2-4, with TRBD1 identical over 7 bases. V gave up 0 bases and J gave up 8 bases; unmatched junction bases: 14. Germline loops: CDR1 SGHTS, CDR2 YDEGEE. This CDR3 has 17 amino acids. The CDR3 bases are TGTGCCAGCAGCTTGGGCCTCCTTACAGGGGACGGAGACATTCAGTACTTC. This codes for CASSLGLLTGDGDIQYF.

This clonotype was detected only a few times. Its ends do not fully match the called genes, so a read error is possible. The chain joins TRBV20-1 to TRBJ1-5; a possible D gene is TRBD1 (6 bases). Germline CDR1 DFQATT, CDR2 SNEGSKA (reference sequence). The CDR3 consists of 14 residues. The CDR3 DNA sequence: TGCAGTGCCCCAGCCGGCGGGGACAATCAGCCCCAGAATTTT. As protein: CSAPAGGDNQPQNF.

This clonotype was recorded many times. The rearrangement joins TRBV4-3 to TRBJ2-7; weak D call: TRBD2 (6 bases). V was clipped by 1 base and J by 9 bases, with 19 bases between them. The germline V gene encodes CDR1 LGHNA and CDR2 YSLEER. This CDR3 region has 15 residues. The CDR3 spells CASSQGPTPDYPQYF. CDR3 DNA sequence: TGCGCCAGCAGCCAAGGCCCTACCCCGGACTACCCGCAGTACTTC.

This clonotype was seen many times. V gene TRBV7-2 combines with J gene TRBJ2-5; 8 nucleotides agree with TRBD2. CDR3 size: 16 residues. With 4 bases clipped from V and 4 bases from J, the junction kept 11 bases outside the gene matches. Germline lookup yields CDR1 SGHTA and CDR2 FQGNSA. The DNA for the CDR3 is TGTGCCAGCAGCTCCCATGGGACTAGGATTTCAGAGACCCAGTACTTC. Protein product: CASSSHGTRISETQYF.

This clonotype was seen ten or more times. The rearrangement links TRBV7-2 to TRBJ2-5; 9 nucleotides match TRBD2. Losses at the gene ends were 5 bases for V and 0 bases for J; bases not matched to a gene: 10. Germline V gene lookup returns CDR1 SGHTA and CDR2 FQGNSA. There are 17 residues in the CDR3. The CDR3 DNA is TGTGCCAGCAGCAAGAGGTCTAGCGGGGTGTACCAAGAGACCCAGTACTTC. It encodes CASSKRSSGVYQETQYF.

This clonotype has a count of ten or more. The rearrangement joins TRBV13 to TRBJ2-1; 13 positions match TRBD2. This CDR3 spans 16 amino acids. Trimming removed 8 bases from V and 5 bases from J; junction bases left unmatched: 9. Germline values: CDR1 PRHDT, CDR2 FYEKMQ (reference sequence). This CDR3 reads CASGPSGTSGDNEQFF. CDR3 coding DNA: TGTGCCAGCGGCCCCTCCGGGACTAGCGGGGACAATGAGCAGTTCTTC.

A few counts support this clonotype. V gene TRBV7-2 combines with J gene TRBJ1-1, with D unclear. V shed 3 bases and J shed 4 bases, with 12 bases lying between them. This CDR3 comprises 14 residues. CDR1 is SGHTA, CDR2 FQGNSA, per germline. CDR3 DNA sequence: TGTGCCAGCAGCTTGCGGGAAAGAGGCACTGAAGCTTTCTTT. Protein product: CASSLRERGTEAFF.

This clonotype was detected many times. The chain joins TRBV12-3 or TRBV12-4 to TRBJ1-1; D call uncertain. Trimming left V 10 bases short and J 4 bases short, with 13 bases between. There are 12 residues in the CDR3. The CDR3 sequence: CAIIRTATEAFF. CDR3 sequence (DNA): TGTGCCATAATAAGGACGGCCACTGAAGCTTTCTTT.

The chain carries TRBV12-3 or TRBV12-4 and TRBJ1-6, with D unresolved. The CDR3 runs to 14 residues. V was trimmed by 6 bases and J by 6 bases, leaving 12 bases between them. The CDR3 sequence: CASRWGAPNSPLHF. As DNA, the CDR3 is TGTGCCAGCAGATGGGGTGCGCCTAATTCACCCCTCCACTTT.

This clonotype came up many times. The CDR3 nucleotides are TGTGCCAGCAGTTCCCAGGCCTTTAACACTGAAGCTTTCTTT. Translating it yields CASSSQAFNTEAFF. The chain couples TRBV12-3 or TRBV12-4 to TRBJ1-1; D unclear. The length of the CDR3 is 14 residues. V was trimmed by 4 bases and J by 2 bases, leaving 11 bases between them.

There are many counts of this clonotype. The rearrangement joins TRBV5-5 to TRBJ2-2; no clear D. Germline-derived CDR1 and CDR2 are SGHKS and YYEKEE (reference sequence). This CDR3 has 12 amino acids. Trimming removed 5 bases at V and 7 bases at J, with 9 bases between. The CDR3 DNA follows: TGTGCCAGCAGTTCTCACGGCGGGGAGCTGTTTTTT. Its translation is CASSSHGGELFF.